The rows below give T cell receptor beta chains drawn from one sample of a study of blood T cells in healthy people across ages. One entry per CDR3 protein, called by TCRdb with MiXCR from the 5' RACE reads. The sample includes 1.5 million to 2 million distinct CDR3 sequences, roughly 50% of them seen just once. Sequences were obtained from blood. Receptor source: a woman aged 40 to 50 in good health. Each CDR3 is given with its conserved first and last residue. The order of the fields is D gene, J gene, clone size, V gene, CDR3 DNA, CDR3 protein. The D gene is left open where the match is weak. Size values are once, few and many counts, or a class for expanded clones, and some rows have none.

>TRBD2|TRBJ2-3|-|TRBV6-1
TGTGCCAGCAGCGTCCTGTCTAGCGGGGCAATACGAGATACGCAGTATTTT
CASSVLSSGAIRDTQYF
>-|TRBJ2-1|-|TRBV9
TGTGCCAGCAGCGTAGGAACCTGGGCAGGGGAGGGCTACAATGAGCAGTTCTTC
CASSVGTWAGEGYNEQFF
>-|TRBJ2-2|-|TRBV6-2/TRBV6-3
TGTGCCAGCAGTTACTCGAGGTTGGGGTCCGGGGAGCTGTTTTTT
CASSYSRLGSGELFF
>-|TRBJ2-7|-|TRBV5-1
TGCGCCAGCAGCCCTGGACAAGGGGAAAAGCAGTACTTC
CASSPGQGEKQYF
>-|TRBJ2-5|-|TRBV4-1
TGCGCCAGCAGCCAAGATAATAAGGATTTAGAGACCCAGTACTTC
CASSQDNKDLETQYF
>-|TRBJ1-1|-|TRBV29-1
TGCAGCGTCCCCCAACAGGTTGGAGCTTTCTTT
CSVPQQVGAFF
>-|TRBJ2-5|-|TRBV7-2
TGTGCCAGCAGCTCAGGCAGGGGAGGAGAGACCCAGTACTTC
CASSSGRGGETQYF
>-|TRBJ2-3|-|TRBV15
TGTGCCACCAGCGGAGGGTTTGTGGGACACCAAACTAGCACAGATACGCAGTATTTT
CATSGGFVGHQTSTDTQYF
>-|TRBJ2-7|few|TRBV5-1
TGCGCCAGCAGCTTGGATGTTAGAAGGGGGGAGCAGTACTTC
CASSLDVRRGEQYF
>-|TRBJ2-1|-|TRBV10-3
TGTGCCATCTTACCAAATGAGCAGTTCTTC
CAILPNEQFF
>TRBD1|TRBJ1-6|-|TRBV4-3
TGCGCCAGCAGCCAAGTTGGGACAGGGGGCAGATCACCCCTCCACTTT
CASSQVGTGGRSPLHF
>-|TRBJ1-4|-|TRBV28
TGTGCCAGCAGTTCCGGGACTTTTGGTGAAAAACTGTTTTTT
CASSSGTFGEKLFF
>TRBD2|TRBJ2-5|-|TRBV14
TGTGCCAGCAGCCAACGGGGACTAGCGGGGGAACAAGAGACCCAGTACTTC
CASSQRGLAGEQETQYF
>-|TRBJ2-7|-|TRBV25-1
TGTGCCAGCACTCCTACGAGCTCCTACGAGCAGTACTTC
CASTPTSSYEQYF
>-|TRBJ2-1|once|TRBV20-1
TGCAGTGCTAGAGATTTGGCCGGGTTTAGCTCCTACAATGAGCAGTTCTTC
CSARDLAGFSSYNEQFF
>-|TRBJ2-3|-|TRBV27
TGTGCCAGCACCCCCCGAGGACTGGGGTTAGGTACGCAGTATTTT
CASTPRGLGLGTQYF
>TRBD2|TRBJ2-7|few|TRBV14
TGTGCCAGCAGCCCTAGCAGGACTAGCGGGGGGTCCTACGAGCAGTACTTC
CASSPSRTSGGSYEQYF
>TRBD2|TRBJ2-1|-|TRBV5-6
TGTGCCAGCAGCACACTAGCGGGGTGGAAGGAGCAGTTCTTC
CASSTLAGWKEQFF
>TRBD1|TRBJ1-1|few|TRBV7-9
TGTGCCAGCAGTCCACGGGACAGGGGGCGAGCGGCTGAAGCTTTCTTT
CASSPRDRGRAAEAFF
>-|TRBJ2-5|-|TRBV7-3
TGTGCCAGCAGCTTAATTGGCCGCTACCAAGAGACCCAGTACTTC
CASSLIGRYQETQYF
>-|TRBJ2-6|few|TRBV28
TGTGCCAGCAGTTTCATAGGATTCTCTGGGGCCAACGTCCTGACTTTC
CASSFIGFSGANVLTF
>-|TRBJ1-2|-|TRBV7-2
TGTGCCAGCAGTTCAGGGAGACAACTTTATGGCTACACCTTC
CASSSGRQLYGYTF
>TRBD2|TRBJ2-7|-|TRBV20-1
TGCAGTGCTAGAAACCCGGGACTAGCGGGGAAAACCTACGAGCAGTACTTC
CSARNPGLAGKTYEQYF
>-|TRBJ2-5|-|TRBV7-8
TGTGCCAGCAGCTCAGAGGGCAGCCACCAAGAGACCCAGTACTTC
CASSSEGSHQETQYF
>TRBD1|TRBJ2-1|-|TRBV7-2
TGTGCCAGCAGCACCGAACGGGACAGGGGTTTGCAGTTCTTC
CASSTERDRGLQFF
>-|TRBJ2-1|few|TRBV20-1
TGCAGTGCTAACCGTGAGCAGTTCTTC
CSANREQFF
>-|TRBJ1-2|few|TRBV20-1
TGCAGTGCTAGAGGGCAGGGCCGCACCTATGGCTACACCTTC
CSARGQGRTYGYTF
>-|TRBJ2-5|few|TRBV5-1
TGCGCCAGCAGCTTGGACCCAGGCGAAATACAAGAGACCCAGTACTTC
CASSLDPGEIQETQYF
>-|TRBJ1-1|-|TRBV5-6
TGTGCCAGCAGCAGGGGACCGGGGAACACTGAAGCTTTCTTT
CASSRGPGNTEAFF
>-|TRBJ2-4|-|TRBV19
TGTGCCAGTACACGCATGAACATTCAGTACTTC
CASTRMNIQYF
>-|TRBJ2-5|-|TRBV6-8
TGTGCCAGCACCATAAGGAGGAGGACAGATGGCTTCCAAGAGACCCAGTACTTC
CASTIRRRTDGFQETQYF
>TRBD2|TRBJ2-3|-|TRBV29-1
TGCAGCGTTGGAGTGGGGGGGGCAGATACGCAGTATTTT
CSVGVGGADTQYF
>-|TRBJ2-5|-|TRBV20-1
TGCAGTGCTAAGGGGTACCAAGAGACCCAGTACTTC
CSAKGYQETQYF
>TRBD2|TRBJ2-1|-|TRBV27
TGTGCCAGCCAAAGCGGGGGGATTAACAATGAGCAGTTCTTC
CASQSGGINNEQFF
>-|TRBJ2-3|-|TRBV4-2
TGTGCCAGCAGCCAAGAGGCTAGCACAGATACGCGGTATTTT
CASSQEASTDTRYF
>-|TRBJ2-7|few|TRBV15
TGTGCCACCAGCAGAACAGGAACCAACTGGGGGGCCTACGAGCAGTACTTC
CATSRTGTNWGAYEQYF